The source of this T cell receptor beta chain is a study of intratumoral heterogeneity in liver cancer. Across the whole study: The median patient age was roughly 62 years, and most were male.

The assay was immunoSEQ multiplex PCR, and TCRdb's table has in-frame clones only and misses some. There are 20,000 to 25,000 clones in the sample; approximately 73% occur only once, and about 17% lies in the top ten. Before surgical resection, these early-stage hepatocellular carcinoma patients received no treatment. Sampled areas showed no macroscopic evidence of necrosis or hemorrhage. The CDR3 totals 13 residues. V lost 3 bases and J 3 bases, leaving 9 bases between the germline ends. CDR1 is DFQATT and CDR2 is SNEGSKA in the germline V gene (reference sequence). Sample share makes this clone medium-sized.

This TCR was recovered from a woman between 65 and 79 years old with hepatocellular carcinoma. The starting material was tumor-adjacent normal tissue, obtained before any cancer treatment. The chain carries TRBV20-1 and TRBJ1-5; D not certain. This chain's CDR3 is CSASSAYNQPQHF. CDR3 sequence (DNA): TGCAGTGCTAGTTCGGCGTACAATCAGCCCCAGCATTTT.